The sample holds a few counts of the clone carrying this T cell receptor (beta chain). Its antigen remains unknown. These data belong to a study of identical twins. Study-wide points: It was possible that invariant MAIT and iNKT cells partly confounded the zero-insertion analyses.

MiXCR was run by TCRdb on the 5' RACE reads, yielding one entry per CDR3 protein. The sample records hundreds of thousands of distinct CDR3 sequences, 11% to 15% being singletons. Sequencing was done on a sample of memory (CD45RO+) T cells sorted from blood. This sequence was found in a woman aged 18-29 years in good health.

The CDR3 DNA follows: TGTGCCAGCAGCTTGAGAACAGGTCAAGAGACCCAGTACTTC. Its translation is CASSLRTGQETQYF. V is TRBV5-5 and J is TRBJ2-5, with D maybe TRBD1 (5 bases). The V end was cut by 1 base, the J end by 2 bases, with 9 bases between. The V gene's germline CDR1 is SGHKS and CDR2 YYEKEE (reference sequence). CDR3 length: 14 residues.